Included here is one T cell receptor (beta chain) sequence, with context. The antigen is not known. Using a J-beta primer mix together with a sample-barcoded 5' primer, a second PCR was run for roughly 6 to 12 cycles. TCRdb reprocessed the 5' RACE reads via MiXCR and lists one record per CDR3 protein. The sample has roughly 2 million distinct CDR3 sequences, 40% to 55% seen once; the top ten hold around 2.1%. The J segment lost 0 bases and the V segment lost 6 bases, leaving 5 bases of the junction unmatched. The CDR3 spans 16 residues. The record originates from a study of blood T cells in healthy people across ages. Study-level information: Per two T cells, template switching captured roughly one barcoded beta molecule. Broader study findings: Estimated diversity that came from one million T cells was considered an underestimate.

The clonotype originates from a woman between 35 and 50 years old in good health. The specimen was blood. The chain employs TRBV12-3 or TRBV12-4 and TRBJ2-6, with 7 bases matching TRBD1. The DNA for the CDR3 is TGTGCCAGCAGGTTGACAGGGAACTCTGGGGCCAACGTCCTGACTTTC. It encodes CASRLTGNSGANVLTF.